This T cell receptor (beta chain) was identified during a study of blood T cell repertoires in COVID-19. Study background: Samples taken during acute and convalescent COVID-19 were collected in the United States, Italy and Spain.

Measured with immunoSEQ multiplex PCR; TCRdb has only the in-frame clones, and not every one. This table holds approximately 74,000 clones, around 93% found once. The TCR comes from a woman in her sixties with active COVID-19. Input material: peripheral blood.

The CDR3, as DNA: TGCGCCAGCAGCCAAGAGAGTTTTGGTGATACGCAGTATTTT. It translates to CASSQESFGDTQYF. The rearrangement joins TRBV4-1 to TRBJ2-3; D not certain. Per germline, CDR1 MGHRA and CDR2 YSYEKL. The CDR3 has 14 amino acids. V lost 0 bases and J 6 bases, leaving 10 bases between the germline ends.